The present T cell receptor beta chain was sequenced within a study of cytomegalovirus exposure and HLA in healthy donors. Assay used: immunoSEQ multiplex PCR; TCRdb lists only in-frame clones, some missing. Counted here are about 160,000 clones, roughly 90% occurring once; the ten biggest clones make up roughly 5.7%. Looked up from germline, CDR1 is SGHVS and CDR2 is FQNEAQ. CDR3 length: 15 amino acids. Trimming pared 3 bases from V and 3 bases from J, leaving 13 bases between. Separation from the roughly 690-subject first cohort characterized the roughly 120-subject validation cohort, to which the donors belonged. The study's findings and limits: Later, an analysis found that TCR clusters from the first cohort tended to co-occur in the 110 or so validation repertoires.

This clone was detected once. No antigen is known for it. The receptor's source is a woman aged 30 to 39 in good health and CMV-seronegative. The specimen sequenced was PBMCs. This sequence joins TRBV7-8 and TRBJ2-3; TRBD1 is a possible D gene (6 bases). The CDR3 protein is CASSFWTEGTDTQYF. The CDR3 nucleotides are TGTGCCAGCAGCTTCTGGACAGAGGGGACAGATACGCAGTATTTT.